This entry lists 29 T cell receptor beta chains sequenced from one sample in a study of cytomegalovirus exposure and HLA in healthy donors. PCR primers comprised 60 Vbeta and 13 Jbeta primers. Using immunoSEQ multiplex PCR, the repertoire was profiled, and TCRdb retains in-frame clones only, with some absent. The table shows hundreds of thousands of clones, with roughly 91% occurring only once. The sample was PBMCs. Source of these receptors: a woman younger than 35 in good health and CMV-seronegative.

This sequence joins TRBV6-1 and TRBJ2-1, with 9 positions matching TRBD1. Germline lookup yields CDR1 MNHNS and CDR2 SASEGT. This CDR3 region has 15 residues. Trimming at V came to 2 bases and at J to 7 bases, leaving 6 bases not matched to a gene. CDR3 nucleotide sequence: TGTGCCAGCAGTGAAAGGACAGGGGCGGGGAATGAGCAGTTCTTC. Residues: CASSERTGAGNEQFF.

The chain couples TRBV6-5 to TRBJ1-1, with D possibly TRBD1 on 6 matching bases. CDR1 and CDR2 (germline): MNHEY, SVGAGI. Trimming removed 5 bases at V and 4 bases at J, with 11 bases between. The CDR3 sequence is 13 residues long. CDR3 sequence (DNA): TGTGCCAGCAGTGTGACAGGTATCACTGAAGCTTTCTTT. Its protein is CASSVTGITEAFF.

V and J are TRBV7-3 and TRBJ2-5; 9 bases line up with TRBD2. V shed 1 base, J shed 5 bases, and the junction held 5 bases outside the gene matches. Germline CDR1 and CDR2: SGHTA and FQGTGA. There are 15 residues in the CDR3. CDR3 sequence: CASSLNSGSGETQYF. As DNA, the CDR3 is TGTGCCAGCAGCTTAAATAGCGGGAGCGGGGAGACCCAGTACTTC. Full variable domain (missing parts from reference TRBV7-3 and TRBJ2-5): GAGVSQTPSNKVTEKGKYVELRCDPISGHTALYWYRQSLGQGPEFLIYFQGTGAADDSGLPNDRFFAVRPEGSVSTLKIQRTERGDSAVYLCASSLNSGSGETQYFGPGTRLLVL.

The CDR3 DNA reads as TGTGCCAGCAGTGGGGGGGGCGGGGGGCGAAACAATGAGCAGTTCTTC. Protein sequence: CASSGGGGGRNNEQFF. The rearrangement joins TRBV2 to TRBJ2-1; 8 nucleotides line up with TRBD2. Germline CDR1 and CDR2: SNHLY and FYNNEI. The V segment lost 4 bases and the J segment 5 bases; nucleotides outside the gene matches: 10. The CDR3 loop spans 16 amino acids.

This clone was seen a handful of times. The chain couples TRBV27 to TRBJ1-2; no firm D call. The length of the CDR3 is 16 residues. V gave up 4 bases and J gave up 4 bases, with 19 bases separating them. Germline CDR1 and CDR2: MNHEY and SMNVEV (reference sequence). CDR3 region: CASSSLGGQVVYGYTF. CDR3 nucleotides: TGTGCCAGCAGTTCGCTTGGAGGGCAAGTGGTCTATGGCTACACCTTC.

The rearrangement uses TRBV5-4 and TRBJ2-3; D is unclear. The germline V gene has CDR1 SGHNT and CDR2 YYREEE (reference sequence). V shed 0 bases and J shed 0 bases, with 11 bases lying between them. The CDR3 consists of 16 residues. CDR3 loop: CASSLVSVGSTDTQYF. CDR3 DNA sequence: TGTGCCAGCAGCTTGGTCAGCGTCGGAAGCACAGATACGCAGTATTTT. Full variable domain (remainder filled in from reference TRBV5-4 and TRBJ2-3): ETGVTQSPTHLIKTRGQQVTLRCSSQSGHNTVSWYQQALGQGPQFIFQYYREEENGRGNFPPRFSGLQFPNYSSELNVNALELDDSALYLCASSLVSVGSTDTQYFGPGTRLTVL.

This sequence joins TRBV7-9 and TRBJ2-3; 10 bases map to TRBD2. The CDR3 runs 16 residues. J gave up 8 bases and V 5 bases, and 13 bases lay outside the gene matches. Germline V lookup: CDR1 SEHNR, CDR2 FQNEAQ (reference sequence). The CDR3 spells CASSPTLTSGIGTQYF. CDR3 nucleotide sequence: TGTGCCAGCAGCCCTACCCTCACTAGCGGGATAGGTACGCAGTATTTT.

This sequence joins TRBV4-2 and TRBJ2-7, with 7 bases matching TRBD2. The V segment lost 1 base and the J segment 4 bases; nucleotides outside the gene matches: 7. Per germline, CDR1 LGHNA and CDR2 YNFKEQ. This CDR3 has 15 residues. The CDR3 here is CASSQAGRGEYEQYF. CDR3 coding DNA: TGTGCCAGCAGCCAAGCGGGACGGGGGGAATACGAGCAGTACTTC.

The CDR3 sequence: CASSPPQGQQYF. CDR3 bases: TGTGCCAGCTCACCACCGCAAGGACAACAGTACTTC. The J gene is TRBJ2-4, the V gene TRBV18, with a tentative D call TRBD1 (5 bases). Per the germline V gene, CDR1 is KGHSH and CDR2 is LQKENI. V was trimmed by 0 bases and J by 13 bases, leaving 10 bases between them. The CDR3 totals 12 residues.

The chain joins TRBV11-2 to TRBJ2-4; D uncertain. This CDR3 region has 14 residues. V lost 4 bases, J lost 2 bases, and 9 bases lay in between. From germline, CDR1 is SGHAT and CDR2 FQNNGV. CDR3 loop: CASSSARPKNIQYF. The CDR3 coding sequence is TGTGCCAGCAGCTCCGCTAGACCCAAAAACATTCAGTACTTC.

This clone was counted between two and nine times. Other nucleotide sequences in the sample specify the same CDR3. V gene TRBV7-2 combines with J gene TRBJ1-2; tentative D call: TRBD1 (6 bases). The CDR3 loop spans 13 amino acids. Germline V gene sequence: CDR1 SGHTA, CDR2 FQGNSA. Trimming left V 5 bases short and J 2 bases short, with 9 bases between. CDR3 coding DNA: TGTGCCAGCAGCCCAGACAGGAACTATGGCTACACCTTC. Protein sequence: CASSPDRNYGYTF.

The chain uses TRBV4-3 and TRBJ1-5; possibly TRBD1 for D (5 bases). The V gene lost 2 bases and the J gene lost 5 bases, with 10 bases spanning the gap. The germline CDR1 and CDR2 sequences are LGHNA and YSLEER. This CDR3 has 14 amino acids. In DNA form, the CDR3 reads TGCGCCAGCAGCCAACGGGGCGGGGATCAGCCCCAGCATTTT. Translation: CASSQRGGDQPQHF.

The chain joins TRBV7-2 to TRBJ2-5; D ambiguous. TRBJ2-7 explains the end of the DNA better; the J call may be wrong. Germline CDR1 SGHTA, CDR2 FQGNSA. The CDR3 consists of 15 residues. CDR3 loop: CASSLASGQSYEQYF. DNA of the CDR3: TGTGCCAGCAGCTTAGCGTCGGGTCAGAGCTACGAGCAGTACTTC.

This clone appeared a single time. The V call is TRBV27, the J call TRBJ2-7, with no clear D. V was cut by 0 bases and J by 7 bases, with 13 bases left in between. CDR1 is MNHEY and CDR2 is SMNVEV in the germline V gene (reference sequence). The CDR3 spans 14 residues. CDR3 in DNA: TGTGCCAGCAGTTTATCCCGCTGGCAGTTGGAGCAGTACTTC. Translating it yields CASSLSRWQLEQYF.

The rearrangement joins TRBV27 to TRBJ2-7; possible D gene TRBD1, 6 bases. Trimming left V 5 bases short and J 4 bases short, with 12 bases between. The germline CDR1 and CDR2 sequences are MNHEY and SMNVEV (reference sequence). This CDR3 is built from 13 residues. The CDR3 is CASSDPGHYEQYF. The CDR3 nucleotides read TGTGCCAGCAGTGATCCGGGACATTACGAGCAGTACTTC.

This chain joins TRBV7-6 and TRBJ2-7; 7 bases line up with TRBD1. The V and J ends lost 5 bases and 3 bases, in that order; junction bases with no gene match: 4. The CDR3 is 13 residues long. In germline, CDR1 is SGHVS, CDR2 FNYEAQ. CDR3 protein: CASSAGTDYEQYF. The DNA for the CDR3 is TGTGCCAGCAGCGCCGGGACAGACTACGAGCAGTACTTC.

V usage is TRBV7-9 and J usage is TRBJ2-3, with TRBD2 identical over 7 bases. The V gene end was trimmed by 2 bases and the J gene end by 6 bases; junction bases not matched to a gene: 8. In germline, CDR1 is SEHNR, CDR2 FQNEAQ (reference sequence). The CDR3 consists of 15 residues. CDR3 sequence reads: CASSLLGGEGDTQYF. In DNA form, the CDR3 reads TGTGCCAGCAGCTTACTCGGCGGGGAGGGGGATACGCAGTATTTT.

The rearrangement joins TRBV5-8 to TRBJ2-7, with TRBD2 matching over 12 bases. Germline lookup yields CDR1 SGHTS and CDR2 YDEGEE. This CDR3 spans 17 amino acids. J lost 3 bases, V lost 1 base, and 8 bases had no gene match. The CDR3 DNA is TGTGCCAGCAGCTTGCTCCTAGCGGGAGGGGATAGCTACGAGCAGTACTTC. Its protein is CASSLLLAGGDSYEQYF.

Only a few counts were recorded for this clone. The CDR3 loop is CASSIGGANHNEQFF. The CDR3 region has the DNA TGTGCCAGTAGTATTGGAGGGGCGAACCACAATGAGCAGTTCTTC. The J gene is TRBJ2-1, the V gene TRBV19, with D maybe TRBD2 (6 bases). The CDR3 extends over 15 amino acids. Germline V gene sequence: CDR1 LNHDA, CDR2 SQIVND (reference sequence). V lost 3 bases to trimming and J lost 5 bases, with 14 bases between them.

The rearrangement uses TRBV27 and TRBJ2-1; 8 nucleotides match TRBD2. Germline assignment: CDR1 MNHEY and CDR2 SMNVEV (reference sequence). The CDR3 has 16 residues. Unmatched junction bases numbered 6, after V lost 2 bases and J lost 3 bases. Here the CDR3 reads CASSLSRGGVYNEQFF. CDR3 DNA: TGTGCCAGCAGTTTAAGTCGGGGGGGGGTCTACAATGAGCAGTTCTTC.

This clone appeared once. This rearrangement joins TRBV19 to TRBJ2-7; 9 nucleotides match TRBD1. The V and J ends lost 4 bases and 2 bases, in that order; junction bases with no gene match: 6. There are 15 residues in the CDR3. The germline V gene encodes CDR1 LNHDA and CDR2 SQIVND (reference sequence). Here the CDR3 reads CASSRTGDLTYEQYF. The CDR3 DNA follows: TGTGCCAGTAGTAGGACAGGGGACTTAACCTACGAGCAGTACTTC.

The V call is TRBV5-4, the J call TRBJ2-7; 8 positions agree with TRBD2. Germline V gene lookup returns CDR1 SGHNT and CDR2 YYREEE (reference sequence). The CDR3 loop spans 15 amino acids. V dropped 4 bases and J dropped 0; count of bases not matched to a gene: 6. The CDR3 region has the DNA TGTGCCAGCAGCCCCGGGGGGGGAGACTCCTACGAGCAGTACTTC. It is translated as CASSPGGGDSYEQYF.

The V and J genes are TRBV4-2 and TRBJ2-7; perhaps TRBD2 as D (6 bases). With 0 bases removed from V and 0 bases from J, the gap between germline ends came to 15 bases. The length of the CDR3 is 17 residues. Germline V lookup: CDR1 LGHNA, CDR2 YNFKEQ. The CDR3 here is CASSQDRSGAFSYEQYF. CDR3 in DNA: TGTGCCAGCAGCCAAGATCGATCGGGAGCGTTCTCCTACGAGCAGTACTTC.

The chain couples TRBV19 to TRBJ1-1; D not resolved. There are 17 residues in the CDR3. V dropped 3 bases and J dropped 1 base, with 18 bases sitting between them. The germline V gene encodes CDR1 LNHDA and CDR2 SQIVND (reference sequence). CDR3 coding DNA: TGTGCCAGTAGTATCTTAACCGCTGCCCAAGCGAACACTGAAGCTTTCTTT. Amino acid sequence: CASSILTAAQANTEAFF.

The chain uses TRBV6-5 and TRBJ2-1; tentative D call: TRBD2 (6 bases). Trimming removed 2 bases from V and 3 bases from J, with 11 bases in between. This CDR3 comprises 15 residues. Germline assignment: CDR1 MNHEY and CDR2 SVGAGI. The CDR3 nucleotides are TGTGCCAGCAGTTACGGGGGGAGAGTCTACAATGAGCAGTTCTTC. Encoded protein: CASSYGGRVYNEQFF.

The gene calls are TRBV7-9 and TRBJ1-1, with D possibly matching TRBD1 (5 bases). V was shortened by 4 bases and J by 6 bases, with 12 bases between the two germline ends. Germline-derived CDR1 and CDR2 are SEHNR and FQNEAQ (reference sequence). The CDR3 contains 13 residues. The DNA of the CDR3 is TGTGCCAGCAGCTCGCAGGGTTCTTCTGAAGCTTTCTTT. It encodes CASSSQGSSEAFF. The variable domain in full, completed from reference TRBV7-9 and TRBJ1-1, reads DTGVSQNPRHKITKRGQNVTFRCDPISEHNRLYWYRQTLGQGPEFLTYFQNEAQLEKSRLLSDRFSAERPKGSFSTLEIQRTEQGDSAMYLCASSSQGSSEAFFGQGTRLTVV.

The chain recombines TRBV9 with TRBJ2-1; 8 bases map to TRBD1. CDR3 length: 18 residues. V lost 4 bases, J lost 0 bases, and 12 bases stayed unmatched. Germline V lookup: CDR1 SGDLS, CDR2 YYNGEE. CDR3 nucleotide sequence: TGTGCCAGCAGCCCCCAGGGGGCTAGAGGGAGCTCCTACAATGAGCAGTTCTTC. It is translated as CASSPQGARGSSYNEQFF. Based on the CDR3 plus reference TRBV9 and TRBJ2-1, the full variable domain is DSGVTQTPKHLITATGQRVTLRCSPRSGDLSVYWYQQSLDQGLQFLIQYYNGEERAKGNILERFSAQQFPDLHSELNLSSLELGDSALYFCASSPQGARGSSYNEQFFGPGTRLTVL.

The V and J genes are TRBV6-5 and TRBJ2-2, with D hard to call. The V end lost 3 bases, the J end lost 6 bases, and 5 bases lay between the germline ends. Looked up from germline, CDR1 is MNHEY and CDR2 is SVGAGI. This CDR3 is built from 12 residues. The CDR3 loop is CASSYTAGELFF. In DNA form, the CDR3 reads TGTGCCAGCAGTTATACAGCCGGGGAGCTGTTTTTT.

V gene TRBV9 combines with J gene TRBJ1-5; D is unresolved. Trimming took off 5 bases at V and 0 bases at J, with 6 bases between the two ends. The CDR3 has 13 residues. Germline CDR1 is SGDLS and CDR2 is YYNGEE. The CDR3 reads CASSQNSNQPQHF. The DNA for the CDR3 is TGTGCCAGCAGTCAAAATAGCAATCAGCCCCAGCATTTT.